The clone carrying this T cell receptor beta chain was found many times. The antigen is undetermined. Germline V lookup: CDR1 SQVTM, CDR2 ANQGSEA. Trimming removed 4 bases at V and 0 bases at J, with 11 bases between. CDR3 size: 14 residues. TCRdb ran MiXCR on the reads and lists one entry per CDR3 protein. This table has 110,000 to 150,000 distinct CDR3 sequences, roughly 6% appearing once. This entry comes from a study of T cell repertoires in cytomegalovirus infection. Study summary: CMV infection and matching HLA type were both indicated by public TCR beta signatures. Study-wide results and caveats: HLA-C-restricted CMV-specific TCR beta clonotypes were dominant in the ex vivo response.

This sequence was found in a human donor in good health (CMV status not recorded). Some clones in this sample may be carry-over from other donors' samples. The chain carries TRBV29-1 and TRBJ2-3; no clear D gene. The source material was PBMCs. The CDR3 here is CSVAAPRSTDTQYF. Written as DNA, the CDR3 is TGCAGCGTTGCTGCTCCCCGTAGCACAGATACGCAGTATTTT.